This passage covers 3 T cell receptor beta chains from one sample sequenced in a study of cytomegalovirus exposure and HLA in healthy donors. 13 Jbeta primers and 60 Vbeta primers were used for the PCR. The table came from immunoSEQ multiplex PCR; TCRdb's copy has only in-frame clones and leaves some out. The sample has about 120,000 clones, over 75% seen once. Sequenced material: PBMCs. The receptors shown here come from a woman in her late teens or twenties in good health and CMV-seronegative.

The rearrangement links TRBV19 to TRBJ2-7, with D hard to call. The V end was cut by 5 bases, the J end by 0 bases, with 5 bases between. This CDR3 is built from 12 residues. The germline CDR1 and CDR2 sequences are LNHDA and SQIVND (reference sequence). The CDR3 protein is CASSPNSYEQYF. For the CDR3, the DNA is TGTGCCAGTAGTCCAAACTCCTACGAGCAGTACTTC.

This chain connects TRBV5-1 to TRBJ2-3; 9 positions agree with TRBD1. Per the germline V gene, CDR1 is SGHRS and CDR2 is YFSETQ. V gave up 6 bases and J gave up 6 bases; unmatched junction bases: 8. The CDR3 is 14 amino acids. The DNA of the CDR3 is TGCGCCAGCACCTTCGGGACAGGGCGTGATACGCAGTATTTT. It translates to CASTFGTGRDTQYF.

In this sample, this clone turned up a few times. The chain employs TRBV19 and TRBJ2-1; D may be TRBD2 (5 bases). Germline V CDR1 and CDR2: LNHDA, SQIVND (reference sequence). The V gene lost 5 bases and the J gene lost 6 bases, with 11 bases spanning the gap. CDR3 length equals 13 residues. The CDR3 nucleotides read TGTGCCAGTAGTCCAAACGGAGGCAATGAGCAGTTCTTC. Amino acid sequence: CASSPNGGNEQFF.